What follows are 14 T cell receptor beta chains derived from one specimen sequenced in a study of response to subunit inactivated influenza vaccine. Each CDR3 protein gets one entry after TCRdb re-called the RT-PCR reads with MiXCR. The sample holds roughly 650,000 distinct CDR3 sequences; 12% to 15% are singletons and the top ten take about 7.6%. The sample was PBMCs from blood, taken approximately 15 days before vaccination. These receptors all stem from a man aged 45-65 years who received an inactivated influenza vaccine.

There are a few counts of this clonotype. The chain joins TRBV5-1 to TRBJ2-7, with 7 bases that match TRBD2. Germline V gene lookup returns CDR1 SGHRS and CDR2 YFSETQ. Unmatched junction bases numbered 4, after V lost 7 bases and J lost 3 bases. This CDR3 is built from 12 residues. In nucleotides, the CDR3 is TGCGCCAGCTCGGCTAGCGGCTACGAGCAGTACTTC. Amino acid sequence: CASSASGYEQYF.

This clonotype was observed a handful of times. The chain employs TRBV28 and TRBJ2-1; 10 bases are shared with TRBD2. The CDR3 totals 18 residues. V shed 1 base, J shed 5 bases, and the junction held 11 bases outside the gene matches. Germline CDR1 is MDHEN and CDR2 is SYDVKM. The CDR3 region is CASSLFYSTSGTNNEQFF. The CDR3 nucleotides read TGTGCCAGCAGTTTATTCTATTCTACTAGCGGGACGAACAATGAGCAGTTCTTC.

The gene calls are TRBV5-1 and TRBJ1-2; D gene uncertain. CDR1 is SGHRS and CDR2 is YFSETQ in the germline V gene. Trimming pared 4 bases from V and 7 bases from J, leaving 17 bases between. The CDR3 runs to 14 residues. The CDR3 DNA reads TGCGCCAGCAGCAGAACCGGACTGCCCTTTGGCTACACCTTC. Translated, it gives CASSRTGLPFGYTF. The whole variable domain, filled in from reference TRBV5-1 and TRBJ1-2, reads KAGVTQTPRYLIKTRGQQVTLSCSPISGHRSVSWYQQTPGQGLQFLFEYFSETQRNKGNFPGRFSGRQFSNSRSEMNVSTLELGDSALYLCASSRTGLPFGYTFGSGTRLTVV.

This clonotype was detected only a few times. The chain employs TRBV20-1 and TRBJ2-1; TRBD2 aligns across 14 bases. The CDR3 is made up of 14 amino acids. The V gene's germline CDR1 is DFQATT and CDR2 SNEGSKA (reference sequence). J gave up 7 bases and V 5 bases, and 4 bases lay outside the gene matches. The chain's CDR3 is CSAGGLAGANEQFF. CDR3 DNA: TGCAGTGCTGGGGGACTAGCGGGGGCGAATGAGCAGTTCTTC.

This clonotype has a count of ten or more. The J gene is TRBJ2-3, the V gene TRBV15; the D is unclear. V was clipped by 0 bases and J by 1 base, with 11 bases between them. The CDR3 extends over 16 amino acids. Germline CDR1 is LNHNV and CDR2 is YYDKDF (reference sequence). The CDR3 region is CATSREGSVGTDTQYF. As DNA, the CDR3 is TGTGCCACCAGCAGAGAGGGCAGCGTGGGCACAGATACGCAGTATTTT.

This clonotype appeared a few times. The CDR3 here is CASSPGGRETQYF. The CDR3 DNA follows: TGTGCCAGCAGCCCTGGGGGGAGAGAGACCCAGTACTTC. This chain uses TRBV12-3 or TRBV12-4 with TRBJ2-5; tentative D call: TRBD2 (6 bases). The length of the CDR3 is 13 residues. Trimming pared 6 bases from V and 4 bases from J, leaving 12 bases between.

In this sample, this clonotype turned up a few times. V usage is TRBV10-2 and J usage is TRBJ2-7; TRBD1 matches 11 bases. This CDR3 is 15 amino acids long. Germline-derived CDR1 and CDR2 are WSHSY and SAAADI. Unmatched junction bases numbered 7, after V lost 6 bases and J lost 3 bases. The CDR3 bases are TGCGCCAGCAGCCCTGCCGGGACAGGGGGCTACGAGCAGTACTTC. This encodes CASSPAGTGGYEQYF.

The J gene is TRBJ2-2, the V gene TRBV7-2; D not certain. V lost 5 bases and J 4 bases, leaving 11 bases between the germline ends. Germline assignment: CDR1 SGHTA and CDR2 FQGNSA. The CDR3 sequence is 14 residues long. CDR3 DNA sequence: TGTGCCAGCAGCCCAATTGAGAGCACCGGGGAGCTGTTTTTT. Protein: CASSPIESTGELFF.

This clonotype was recorded at least ten times. This CDR3 is CASSLRLAGAYNEQFF. The CDR3 DNA reads TGTGCCAGCAGTTTGAGGCTAGCGGGAGCCTACAATGAGCAGTTCTTC. V is TRBV28 and J is TRBJ2-1; 10 bases line up with TRBD2. Losses at the gene ends were 3 bases for V and 2 bases for J; bases not matched to a gene: 4. The CDR3 length is 16 residues. From germline, CDR1 is MDHEN and CDR2 SYDVKM.

The chain links TRBV12-3 or TRBV12-4 to TRBJ2-2, with TRBD1 identical over 7 bases. V shed 5 bases and J 2 bases; nucleotides not matched to a gene: 5. The CDR3 spans 15 residues. The CDR3 DNA reads TGTGCCAGCAGTGATGACAGGGCCAACACCGGGGAGCTGTTTTTT. Its translation: CASSDDRANTGELFF.

This clonotype was recorded a few times. J is TRBJ2-1 and V is TRBV7-2; D is unresolved. The CDR3 is 16 amino acids. Between the trimmed V and J ends, which lost 5 bases and 0 bases, there was a span of 14 bases. The germline V gene has CDR1 SGHTA and CDR2 FQGNSA. Written as DNA, the CDR3 is TGTGCCAGCAGCCTCTCCATAGAACTCTCCTACAATGAGCAGTTCTTC. Amino acid sequence: CASSLSIELSYNEQFF.

This clonotype was counted many times. The CDR3 loop reads CAISAGTSEADTQYF. The CDR3 bases are TGTGCCATCAGCGCCGGGACTAGCGAGGCAGATACGCAGTATTTT. V usage is TRBV10-3 and J usage is TRBJ2-3, with 10 bases aligning to TRBD2. CDR1 is ENHRY, CDR2 SYGVKD, per germline. The V and J ends lost 6 bases and 4 bases, in that order; junction bases with no gene match: 7. The length of the CDR3 is 15 residues.

The V gene is TRBV12-3 or TRBV12-4, the J gene TRBJ2-2; D possibly corresponds to TRBD1 (6 bases). This CDR3 contains 14 residues. Trimming pared 7 bases from V and 1 base from J, leaving 10 bases between. The CDR3 is CASKGTQNTGELFF. CDR3 nucleotide sequence: TGTGCCAGCAAGGGGACACAGAACACCGGGGAGCTGTTTTTT.

This clonotype was counted a few times. The chain employs TRBV5-6 and TRBJ2-2; the D gene is possibly TRBD1 (6 bases). This CDR3 spans 14 amino acids. V lost 2 bases, J lost 6 bases, and 11 bases lay in between. CDR1 and CDR2 from the germline V gene are SGHDT and YYEEEE. CDR3 in amino acids: CASSLFGQSGELFF. The CDR3 DNA sequence: TGTGCCAGCAGCTTATTTGGACAGTCCGGGGAGCTGTTTTTT. The complete variable domain, with remaining parts taken from reference TRBV5-6 and TRBJ2-2, reads DAGVTQSPTHLIKTRGQQVTLRCSPKSGHDTVSWYQQALGQGPQFIFQYYEEEERQRGNFPDRFSGHQFPNYSSELNVNALLLGDSALYLCASSLFGQSGELFFGEGSRLTVL.